This TCR beta chain was profiled in a study of glioma-infiltrating T cells after dendritic cell vaccination. Study-level information: Three intradermal dendritic cell vaccine injections were given every two weeks.

The primer mix had 60 V beta and 13 J beta primers. Sequencing used immunoSEQ multiplex PCR; TCRdb keeps in-frame clones, though not all of them. The sample contains fewer than 85,000 clones, about nine tenths of which appear only once. Time point meaning: after dendritic cell vaccination, including at tumor progression/relapse. The CDR3 is made up of 16 amino acids. Germline V CDR1 and CDR2: MNHNS, SASEGT. Trimming removed 2 bases from V and 3 bases from J; junction bases left unmatched: 3. The sequences come from blood, collected after dendritic cell vaccination. The clonotype was recovered from a human donor with glioblastoma. V and J are TRBV6-1 and TRBJ2-1, with 11 bases aligning to TRBD2. The CDR3: CASSEFTSGGYNEQFF. CDR3 bases: TGTGCCAGCAGTGAATTCACTAGCGGGGGCTACAATGAGCAGTTCTTC.